Below, 21 T cell receptor beta chains from the same sample are listed, as sequenced in a study of a mutant IDH1 vaccine in newly diagnosed glioma. These TCRs' antigens remain unknown. Indicated time point: week 5, during vaccination. Every vaccination contained 300 ug of the mutant IDH1 20-mer peptide and was paired with topical imiquimod. Generated by immunoSEQ multiplex PCR, the TCRdb table keeps only in-frame clones and is missing some. The repertoire holds about 40,000 clones, roughly nine tenths seen once, with 2% to 3% in the top ten. Source: PBMCs, taken from a glioma patient whose treatment included an IDH1 peptide vaccine. These receptors came from a man aged 45-65 years with glioma.

J is TRBJ1-1 and V is TRBV6-4, with D unclear. CDR1 and CDR2 from the germline V gene are MRHNA and SNTAGT. Trimming removed 4 bases at V and 8 bases at J, with 8 bases between. There are 11 residues in the CDR3. As DNA, the CDR3 is TGTGCCAGCAGTGGCCGGGAAGAAGCTTTCTTT. Its protein product is CASSGREEAFF.

The chain recombines TRBV6-1 with TRBJ1-3; TRBD1 agrees at 7 bases. After removal of 2 bases from V and 2 bases from J, the junction contained 6 bases not matched to a gene. The CDR3 covers 16 residues. Per germline, CDR1 MNHNS and CDR2 SASEGT. The CDR3 nucleotides read TGTGCCAGCAGTGAATACCAGGGGGGAGCTGGAAACACCATATATTTT. This codes for CASSEYQGGAGNTIYF.

The rearrangement uses TRBV19 and TRBJ2-2, with D maybe TRBD2 (6 bases). The CDR3 covers 15 residues. Trimming pared 9 bases from V and 1 base from J, leaving 15 bases between. Germline-derived CDR1 and CDR2 are LNHDA and SQIVND (reference sequence). DNA of the CDR3: TGTGCCAGCTGGTCGGGACTGTTGAACACCGGGGAGCTGTTTTTT. Encoded protein: CASWSGLLNTGELFF.

This chain uses TRBV13 with TRBJ1-2, with unresolved D. CDR1 PRHDT and CDR2 FYEKMQ come from the germline V gene (reference sequence). Trimming cost V 5 bases and J 4 bases, with 14 bases left between them. The length of the CDR3 is 14 residues. The CDR3 nucleotides read TGTGCCAGCAGCAGAGGACGGGCCACCTATGGCTACACCTTC. Protein product: CASSRGRATYGYTF.

The chain couples TRBV25-1 to TRBJ2-1, with D maybe TRBD2 (6 bases). V was shortened by 2 bases and J by 11 bases, with 22 bases between the two germline ends. This CDR3 is 16 amino acids long. Germline CDR1 is MGHDK and CDR2 is SYGVNS. The CDR3 region is CASSEGHGGRSSKQFF. The CDR3 nucleotides are TGTGCCAGCAGTGAAGGGCACGGGGGAAGGTCGAGTAAGCAGTTCTTC.

The J gene is TRBJ1-2, the V gene TRBV4-1; D not certain. CDR3 length: 15 residues. V dropped 5 bases and J dropped 5 bases, with 18 bases sitting between them. From germline, CDR1 is MGHRA and CDR2 YSYEKL. CDR3 loop: CASSEGHGVGYGYTF. The DNA for the CDR3 is TGCGCCAGCAGCGAAGGGCACGGGGTGGGATATGGCTACACCTTC.

The chain joins TRBV15 to TRBJ2-2; 7 positions agree with TRBD1. The CDR3 totals 16 residues. J gave up 0 bases and V 2 bases, and 3 bases lay outside the gene matches. Germline lookup yields CDR1 LNHNV and CDR2 YYDKDF (reference sequence). The chain's CDR3 is CATSRTGTANTGELFF. The CDR3 coding sequence is TGTGCCACCAGCAGAACCGGGACAGCGAACACCGGGGAGCTGTTTTTT.

This clone was found once. The CDR3 sequence: CATSLQGKETQYF. The CDR3 DNA reads TGTGCCACCAGCTTACAGGGAAAGGAGACCCAGTACTTC. V and J are TRBV15 and TRBJ2-5, with TRBD1 as a possible D gene (6 bases). With 5 bases removed from V and 5 bases from J, the gap between germline ends came to 12 bases. The CDR3 has 13 amino acids. CDR1 and CDR2 from the germline V gene are LNHNV and YYDKDF (reference sequence).

The J gene is TRBJ2-2, the V gene TRBV2; D not resolved. Looked up from germline, CDR1 is SNHLY and CDR2 is FYNNEI. The CDR3 length is 13 residues. Trimming pared 1 base from V and 5 bases from J, leaving 5 bases between. The CDR3 region is CASSEGYTGELFF. The CDR3 bases are TGTGCCAGCAGTGAAGGCTATACCGGGGAGCTGTTTTTT.

V and J are TRBV25-1 and TRBJ1-1; D gene uncertain. There are 11 residues in the CDR3. Germline V gene lookup returns CDR1 MGHDK and CDR2 SYGVNS. V lost 7 bases and J 4 bases, leaving 7 bases between the germline ends. CDR3 residues: CASTPGTEAFF. The CDR3 coding sequence is TGTGCCAGCACCCCGGGCACTGAAGCTTTCTTT. The whole variable domain, filled in from reference TRBV25-1 and TRBJ1-1, reads EADIYQTPRYLVIGTGKKITLECSQTMGHDKMYWYQQDPGMELHLIHYSYGVNSTEKGDLSSESTVSRIRTEHFPLTLESARPSHTSQYLCASTPGTEAFFGQGTRLTVV.

The genes are TRBV5-1 and TRBJ2-7; D is unresolved. Trimming pared 4 bases from V and 0 bases from J, leaving 11 bases between. This CDR3 has 14 amino acids. Germline loops: CDR1 SGHRS, CDR2 YFSETQ. For the CDR3, the DNA is TGCGCCAGCAGCCTAGGGCAAAGCTCCTACGAGCAGTACTTC. Protein: CASSLGQSSYEQYF.

This clone was recorded only once. This chain links TRBV27 with TRBJ1-1; D uncertain. V dropped 3 bases and J dropped 2 bases, with 10 bases sitting between them. The germline gives CDR1 MNHEY, CDR2 SMNVEV (reference sequence). The length of the CDR3 is 14 residues. CDR3 sequence: CASSFVGSNTEAFF. The CDR3 nucleotides are TGTGCCAGCAGTTTTGTGGGCAGTAACACTGAAGCTTTCTTT.

The V call is TRBV5-8, the J call TRBJ2-7; D not certain. This CDR3 spans 12 amino acids. V gave up 4 bases and J gave up 7 bases, with 12 bases separating them. Per germline, CDR1 SGHTS and CDR2 YDEGEE. Written as DNA, the CDR3 is TGTGCCAGCAGCCAAACCTTGGGTGAGCAGTACTTC. It yields the protein CASSQTLGEQYF.

This clone appeared a single time. The chain uses TRBV27 and TRBJ2-7; D possibly corresponds to TRBD2 (5 bases). V lost 6 bases to trimming and J lost 6 bases, with 12 bases between them. This CDR3 region has 12 residues. In germline, CDR1 is MNHEY, CDR2 SMNVEV (reference sequence). CDR3 in amino acids: CASRAPGGEQYF. The CDR3, as DNA: TGTGCCAGCAGGGCACCTGGAGGCGAGCAGTACTTC.

This rearrangement joins TRBV4-3 to TRBJ2-7; 9 nucleotides agree with TRBD1. Looked up from germline, CDR1 is LGHNA and CDR2 is YSLEER. The length of the CDR3 is 15 residues. J gave up 5 bases and V 5 bases, and 10 bases lay outside the gene matches. The CDR3 DNA reads as TGCGCCAGCAGCACCGGCCGGGGGACAGGGAACGAGCAGTACTTC. Encoded protein: CASSTGRGTGNEQYF.

The chain is built from TRBV6-5 and TRBJ2-7; 9 bases are shared with TRBD1. The trim removed 6 bases at V and 4 bases at J, leaving 10 bases unmatched. This CDR3 has 15 residues. Germline V gene data show CDR1 as MNHEY and CDR2 as SVGAGI. The CDR3 DNA sequence: TGTGCCAGCAGGCCCGGGACAGGGTGGTCATACGAGCAGTACTTC. This encodes CASRPGTGWSYEQYF.

The rearrangement links TRBV10-3 to TRBJ2-7, with D possibly being TRBD1 (5 bases). Trimming stripped 3 bases from V and 5 bases from J, with 11 bases between. The V gene's germline CDR1 is ENHRY and CDR2 SYGVKD. CDR3 length equals 13 residues. The CDR3 sequence is CAISDTGSNEQYF. Here the CDR3 DNA reads TGTGCCATCAGTGATACAGGTTCTAACGAGCAGTACTTC.

This sequence joins TRBV6-6 and TRBJ2-7; TRBD2 aligns across 8 bases. The CDR3 sequence is 14 residues long. V dropped 4 bases and J dropped 5; count of bases not matched to a gene: 7. Germline V gene lookup returns CDR1 MNHNY and CDR2 SVGAGI (reference sequence). CDR3 bases: TGTGCCAGCAGTTCAACGGGGGGGACCAACGAGCAGTACTTC. Its protein is CASSSTGGTNEQYF.

This clone has only one observation. The chain combines TRBV4-3 with TRBJ1-1; D is uncertain. Germline CDR1 and CDR2: LGHNA and YSLEER. V was trimmed by 0 bases and J by 5 bases, leaving 10 bases between them. The CDR3 has 14 amino acids. The CDR3 coding sequence is TGCGCCAGCAGCCAAGAAGGCACTGTGACTGAAGCTTTCTTT. Protein product: CASSQEGTVTEAFF.

The chain couples TRBV6-5 to TRBJ1-5; no definite D call. The V end was cut by 7 bases, the J end by 2 bases, with 15 bases between. There are 15 residues in the CDR3. Germline-derived CDR1 and CDR2 are MNHEY and SVGAGI. CDR3 nucleotides: TGTGCCAGCATGCTGACGGCTTCGGGCAATCAGCCCCAGCATTTT. Amino acid sequence: CASMLTASGNQPQHF.

The V gene is TRBV7-2, the J gene TRBJ2-7, with a weak D call TRBD1 (6 bases). With 1 base removed from V and 8 bases from J, the gap between germline ends came to 6 bases. The CDR3 is 11 residues long. CDR1 SGHTA and CDR2 FQGNSA come from the germline V gene. The CDR3 loop reads CASSLGGQQYF. The CDR3 DNA is TGTGCCAGCAGCTTAGGGGGGCAGCAGTACTTC.